The clone carrying this TCR beta chain was seen more than once but under ten times. The sample belongs to a study of CXCR3 chemokines and chemotherapy response in bladder cancer. V lost 7 bases to trimming and J lost 11 bases, with 21 bases between them. This CDR3 contains 14 residues. In germline, CDR1 is LGHNT, CDR2 FRNRAP. TCRdb recomputed calls from the PCR reads with MiXCR, one row per CDR3 protein. The repertoire has approximately 5,200 distinct CDR3 sequences, around 15% of them found once; the top ten carry 11%. Sampling took place from a patient whose treatment included neoadjuvant chemotherapy. The clonotype comes from a human donor with bladder cancer that responded to neoadjuvant chemotherapy. The V and J genes are TRBV12-5 and TRBJ1-5; a possible D gene is TRBD1 (5 bases). Written as DNA, the CDR3 is TGTGCTAGTGCCCGGACCGGGGGGTCGGAAGCCCAGCATTTT. Its protein is CASARTGGSEAQHF.